This TCR beta chain derives from a study of blood T cell repertoires in COVID-19. Original analysis: Reference gene primer amplification gave estimated nucleated cell counts. Libraries were prepared by immunoSEQ multiplex PCR; TCRdb keeps only in-frame clonotypes and omits some of them. That table gives V, J and clone size, and the DNA gave D and trimming. The sample yields 130,000 to 150,000 clones, 88% seen once. Losses at the gene ends were 6 bases for V and 4 bases for J; bases not matched to a gene: 5. There are 15 residues in the CDR3. Germline CDR1 is MNHEY and CDR2 is SVGAGI. This study enrolled people aged roughly 18 to 90 from about two dozen US geographic areas. Cohort assignment relied on participant-reported clinical history.

The source is a woman aged 25 to 39 with acute COVID-19. J is TRBJ2-1 and V is TRBV6-5; 11 positions match TRBD2. The sample consisted of PBMCs or T cells enriched from blood (not recorded which). CDR3 residues: CASSPGLAVYNEQFF. The CDR3 region has the DNA TGTGCCAGCAGCCCGGGACTAGCGGTTTACAATGAGCAGTTCTTC.